This T cell receptor (beta chain) was captured by sequencing in a study of blood T cell repertoires in COVID-19. This CDR3 has 15 amino acids. The ends lost 7 bases at V and 0 bases at J; junction bases unmatched: 9. The V gene's germline CDR1 is SGHAT and CDR2 FQNNGV. Assay: immunoSEQ multiplex PCR; the TCRdb copy retains only in-frame clones and omits some. This sample carries approximately 250,000 clones, approximately 84% of them seen once, and the ten largest clones take around 9.1%. The chain combines TRBV11-2 with TRBJ2-7; 7 bases align to TRBD2. The sequenced sample was peripheral blood. This receptor was obtained from a human donor in a cohort sampled during active COVID-19. CDR3 in DNA: TGTGCCAGCACCCTTCTAGCGGCGACCTCCTACGAGCAGTACTTC. Translated, it gives CASTLLAATSYEQYF. Full variable domain (missing parts from reference TRBV11-2 and TRBJ2-7): EAGVAQSPRYKIIEKRQSVAFWCNPISGHATLYWYQQILGQGPKLLIQFQNNGVVDDSQLPKDRFSAERLKGVDSTLKIQPAKLEDSAVYLCASTLLAATSYEQYFGPGTRLTVT.